The rows below give T cell receptor beta chains drawn from one sample of a study of T-cell reconstitution after alpha-beta-depleted transplantation in children. TCRdb processed the PCR reads anew with MiXCR; each CDR3 protein has one entry. Seen here are about 540,000 distinct CDR3 sequences, around 18% observed once, and the top ten hold approximately 3%. This specimen was PBMCs from the stem cell graft donor, taken from the stem cell graft. These receptors were taken from a human donor who donated a stem cell graft to a child with acute lymphoblastic leukemia. Both conserved end residues are part of each CDR3. D genes are given only for firm matches. Part of the rows lack a size; the others show once, few, many or a class for expanded clones.

CDR3 protein | CDR3 DNA | J gene | V gene | D gene | clone size
CASTLLPGLAGGNEQFF | TGTGCCAGCACCCTACTACCGGGACTAGCGGGAGGGAATGAGCAGTTCTTC | TRBJ2-1 | TRBV3-1 | TRBD2 | .
CASSTKQGLGDEAFF | TGCGCCAGCAGCACCAAACAGGGGTTGGGCGATGAAGCTTTCTTT | TRBJ1-1 | TRBV5-1 | TRBD1 | .
CSARDYDGRIDFGEQFF | TGCAGTGCTAGAGATTATGACGGGAGAATAGATTTTGGTGAGCAGTTCTTC | TRBJ2-1 | TRBV20-1 | . | .
CASSFRQGESNQPQHF | TGTGCCAGCAGTTTTCGGCAGGGGGAAAGCAATCAGCCCCAGCATTTT | TRBJ1-5 | TRBV12-3/TRBV12-4 | TRBD1 | once
CAISQTENEKLFF | TGTGCCATCAGTCAGACAGAAAATGAAAAACTGTTTTTT | TRBJ1-4 | TRBV10-3 | . | .
CASSLSSGGDGYTF | TGCGCCAGCAGCTTGTCTTCGGGGGGGGATGGCTACACCTTC | TRBJ1-2 | TRBV5-1 | . | few
CASSLAPSSGGQETQYF | TGTGCCAGCAGCTTAGCCCCATCTAGCGGGGGGCAAGAGACCCAGTACTTC | TRBJ2-5 | TRBV7-6 | TRBD2 | .
CASSVGSGLAYEQYF | TGTGCCAGCAGCGTAGGGTCGGGACTAGCCTACGAGCAGTACTTC | TRBJ2-7 | TRBV9 | TRBD2 | few
CASSLSRVSEKLFF | TGTGCCAGCAGTTTATCCAGGGTGTCTGAAAAACTGTTTTTT | TRBJ1-4 | TRBV27 | . | .
CASSLPSGDPRLYEQYF | TGTGCCAGCAGCCTCCCGTCCGGGGACCCCCGTTTATACGAGCAGTACTTC | TRBJ2-7 | TRBV7-8 | . | once
CASSFGYSYEQYF | TGTGCCAGCAGTTTTGGGTACTCCTACGAGCAGTACTTC | TRBJ2-7 | TRBV12-3/TRBV12-4 | . | .
CSARGWQGDNEQFF | TGCAGCGCCCGAGGATGGCAGGGGGACAATGAGCAGTTCTTC | TRBJ2-1 | TRBV29-1 | TRBD1 | few
CASSLTNTEAFF | TGTGCCAGCAGTTTAACAAACACTGAAGCTTTCTTT | TRBJ1-1 | TRBV12-3/TRBV12-4 | . | many
CASSAAGEQFF | TGTGCCAGCAGTGCCGCTGGTGAGCAGTTCTTC | TRBJ2-1 | TRBV12-3/TRBV12-4 | . | .
CASSVGGGTRPTEQYF | TGTGCCAGCAGCGTGGGGGGGGGGACCCGGCCCACCGAGCAGTACTTC | TRBJ2-7 | TRBV9 | TRBD2 | .
CASSRTQGVSNQPQHF | TGTGCCAGTAGTAGAACACAGGGAGTCTCCAATCAGCCCCAGCATTTT | TRBJ1-5 | TRBV19 | . | few
CASSQDAASSYNEQFF | TGCGCCAGCAGCCAAGATGCTGCGAGCTCCTACAATGAGCAGTTCTTC | TRBJ2-1 | TRBV4-1 | . | few
CSARDADSPIYEQYF | TGCAGTGCTAGAGATGCGGACTCGCCTATCTACGAGCAGTACTTC | TRBJ2-7 | TRBV20-1 | . | .
CASSSPGTEGYTF | TGTGCCAGCAGCTCCCCAGGGACAGAAGGCTACACCTTC | TRBJ1-2 | TRBV7-9 | TRBD1 | few
CASSYSSQHYNSPLHF | TGTGCCAGCAGTTACTCGTCTCAGCACTATAATTCACCCCTCCACTTT | TRBJ1-6 | TRBV6-5 | . | few
CASSRGGSSDEQFF | TGCGCCAGCAGCAGGGGGGGCAGCAGCGATGAGCAGTTCTTC | TRBJ2-1 | TRBV5-1 | . | few
CASSPRQGIGEQFF | TGTGCCAGCAGTCCCAGACAGGGAATCGGTGAGCAGTTCTTC | TRBJ2-1 | TRBV28 | TRBD1 | many
CATSDFRQGETQYF | TGTGCCACCAGTGATTTTCGACAAGGAGAGACCCAGTACTTC | TRBJ2-5 | TRBV24-1 | . | .
CASIGVPGETQYF | TGTGCCAGCATAGGCGTCCCTGGGGAGACCCAGTACTTC | TRBJ2-5 | TRBV12-3/TRBV12-4 | . | .
CASSAGIAAYTGELFF | TGTGCCAGCAGTGCTGGAATAGCGGCCTACACCGGGGAGCTGTTTTTT | TRBJ2-2 | TRBV25-1 | . | .